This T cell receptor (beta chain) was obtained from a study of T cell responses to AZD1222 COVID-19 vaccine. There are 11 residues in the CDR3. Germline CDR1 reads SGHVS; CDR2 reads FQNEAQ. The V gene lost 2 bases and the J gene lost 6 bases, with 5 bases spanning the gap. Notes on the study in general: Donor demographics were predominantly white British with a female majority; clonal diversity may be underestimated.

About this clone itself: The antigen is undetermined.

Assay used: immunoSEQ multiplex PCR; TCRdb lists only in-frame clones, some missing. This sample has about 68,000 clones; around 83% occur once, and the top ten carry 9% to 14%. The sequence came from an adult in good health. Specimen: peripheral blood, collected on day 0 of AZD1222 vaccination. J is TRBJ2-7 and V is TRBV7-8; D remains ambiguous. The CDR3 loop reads CASSLLSEQYF. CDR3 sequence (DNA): TGTGCCAGCAGCTTACTCAGCGAGCAGTACTTC.